Each of the 27 T cell receptor beta chains below was sequenced from the same sample in a study of T cell responses to AZD1222 COVID-19 vaccine. Only in-frame clones appear in the TCRdb table, and some are missing; sequencing was by immunoSEQ multiplex PCR. Of some 130,000 clones listed, just over 90% are singletons. The material sequenced was peripheral blood, taken on day 0 of AZD1222 vaccination. The origin of the receptors is an adult in good health.

This clone was recorded once. This sequence joins TRBV5-1 and TRBJ2-4, with 9 positions matching TRBD1. This CDR3 has 16 amino acids. CDR1 is SGHRS and CDR2 is YFSETQ in the germline V gene. J was trimmed by 7 bases and V by 0 bases; bases with no gene match: 8. DNA of the CDR3: TGCGCCAGCAGCTTGGGGGACAGGGCCGGGAGGAACATTCAGTACTTC. Translation: CASSLGDRAGRNIQYF.

This clone has only one observation. The V call is TRBV9, the J call TRBJ2-1; D may correspond to TRBD1 or TRBD2 (5 bases each). V lost 0 bases to trimming and J lost 6 bases, with 13 bases between them. CDR3 length: 15 residues. Germline values: CDR1 SGDLS, CDR2 YYNGEE. The DNA for the CDR3 is TGTGCCAGCAGCGTAGGAGGGGTTACGGGCAATGAGCAGTTCTTC. Translation gives CASSVGGVTGNEQFF.

The V gene is TRBV6-5, the J gene TRBJ1-5; D is unresolved. V shed 7 bases and J shed 1 base, with 2 bases lying between them. The CDR3 consists of 11 residues. The V gene's germline CDR1 is MNHEY and CDR2 SVGAGI. The CDR3 DNA reads as TGTGCCAGCAAGAGCAATCAGCCCCAGCATTTT. Its protein is CASKSNQPQHF.

The V and J genes are TRBV4-2 and TRBJ2-2; no definite D call. The V end was cut by 0 bases, the J end by 7 bases, with 21 bases between. Germline values: CDR1 LGHNA, CDR2 YNFKEQ. This CDR3 region has 18 residues. The CDR3 DNA follows: TGTGCCAGCAGCCAAGATCCCTCGGGCAAAACAGATCACGGGGAGCTGTTTTTT. Translated, it gives CASSQDPSGKTDHGELFF.

The rearrangement links TRBV9 to TRBJ1-5, with a weak D call TRBD1 (5 bases). From germline, CDR1 is SGDLS and CDR2 YYNGEE. The V end was cut by 0 bases, the J end by 0 bases, with 7 bases between. The CDR3 consists of 15 residues. The CDR3 sequence is CASSVDGGSNQPQHF. For the CDR3, the DNA is TGTGCCAGCAGCGTAGATGGGGGTAGCAATCAGCCCCAGCATTTT. Supplemented by reference TRBV9 and TRBJ1-5, the full variable domain reads DSGVTQTPKHLITATGQRVTLRCSPRSGDLSVYWYQQSLDQGLQFLIQYYNGEERAKGNILERFSAQQFPDLHSELNLSSLELGDSALYFCASSVDGGSNQPQHFGDGTRLSIL.

The chain combines TRBV4-2 with TRBJ1-3, with 7 positions matching TRBD1. J was trimmed by 7 bases and V by 1 base; bases with no gene match: 13. The CDR3 covers 17 residues. Per the germline V gene, CDR1 is LGHNA and CDR2 is YNFKEQ. In DNA, the CDR3 is TGTGCCAGCAGCCAAGCTTCGTTGGTGACAGGGAGGAACACCATATATTTT. The encoded protein is CASSQASLVTGRNTIYF.

This clone showed up just a few times. This rearrangement joins TRBV7-2 to TRBJ2-7; perhaps TRBD2 as D (6 bases). Germline V lookup: CDR1 SGHTA, CDR2 FQGNSA. This CDR3 comprises 13 residues. Trimming pared 5 bases from V and 7 bases from J, leaving 15 bases between. The CDR3 reads CASSPGTGLEQYF. As DNA, the CDR3 is TGTGCCAGCAGCCCCGGGACTGGGCTGGAGCAGTACTTC.

This rearrangement joins TRBV12-3 or TRBV12-4 to TRBJ1-3; weak D call: TRBD1 (6 bases). The CDR3 runs to 12 residues. Trimming shortened V by 5 bases and J by 14 bases, and 16 bases separated the two germline ends. The CDR3 region has the DNA TGTGCCAGCAGTACTAGCCCGGACAGCCTATATTTT. Translation: CASSTSPDSLYF.

This chain links TRBV19 with TRBJ1-5; D might be TRBD1 (6 bases). CDR3 length equals 15 residues. Trimming shortened V by 6 bases and J by 6 bases, and 18 bases separated the two germline ends. CDR1 LNHDA and CDR2 SQIVND come from the germline V gene (reference sequence). CDR3 protein: CASSLPGVVGQPQHF. CDR3 nucleotide sequence: TGTGCCAGTAGCCTCCCAGGGGTAGTAGGTCAGCCCCAGCATTTT.

V gene TRBV27 combines with J gene TRBJ1-1; 7 bases map to TRBD1. Looked up from germline, CDR1 is MNHEY and CDR2 is SMNVEV (reference sequence). There are 16 residues in the CDR3. After removal of 5 bases from V and 0 bases from J, the junction contained 9 bases not matched to a gene. CDR3 region: CASSLNSGQMNTEAFF. The CDR3 DNA reads TGTGCCAGCAGTCTCAACTCGGGACAGATGAACACTGAAGCTTTCTTT.

The chain combines TRBV5-1 with TRBJ1-2, with TRBD1 identical over 7 bases. In germline, CDR1 is SGHRS, CDR2 YFSETQ. The CDR3 has 13 amino acids. With 2 bases clipped from V and 3 bases from J, the junction kept 1 base outside the gene matches. The CDR3 DNA follows: TGCGCCAGCAGCTTCACAGGGGACTATGGCTACACCTTC. This sequence encodes CASSFTGDYGYTF.

The CDR3 loop is CASSSGRVGTNEKLFF. Here the CDR3 DNA reads TGTGCCAGCAGCTCCGGACGGGTAGGAACTAATGAAAAACTGTTTTTT. The chain links TRBV5-8 to TRBJ1-4; D is ambiguous. Trimming left V 3 bases short and J 1 base short, with 13 bases between. The CDR3 loop spans 16 amino acids. In germline, CDR1 is SGHTS, CDR2 YDEGEE.

The CDR3 loop reads CATSDPSGTPGGQPQHF. The CDR3 DNA reads TGTGCCACCAGTGATCCCTCCGGGACTCCTGGGGGTCAGCCCCAGCATTTT. This chain joins TRBV24-1 and TRBJ1-5; D perhaps matches TRBD1 (5 bases). There are 17 residues in the CDR3. In germline, CDR1 is KGHDR, CDR2 SFDVKD. V lost 3 bases to trimming and J lost 6 bases, with 20 bases between them.

The chain couples TRBV20-1 to TRBJ1-2; D might be TRBD1 (6 bases). The V gene lost 3 bases and the J gene lost 0 bases, with 11 bases spanning the gap. The CDR3 has 14 residues. CDR1 DFQATT and CDR2 SNEGSKA come from the germline V gene (reference sequence). The CDR3 DNA is TGCAGTGCTAGTGTAGGGGGGGCTAACTATGGCTACACCTTC. It encodes CSASVGGANYGYTF.

The chain uses TRBV12-3 or TRBV12-4 and TRBJ2-3; D not certain. Trimming took 4 bases from V and 2 from J, leaving 4 bases between them. The CDR3 totals 12 residues. In DNA, the CDR3 is TGTGCCAGCAGTTCTATCACAGATACGCAGTATTTT. This sequence encodes CASSSITDTQYF.

The rearrangement joins TRBV2 to TRBJ2-1; 7 nucleotides line up with TRBD1. The CDR3 runs to 15 residues. V lost 3 bases and J lost 6; bases outside the gene matches: 8. Per germline, CDR1 SNHLY and CDR2 FYNNEI. CDR3 protein: CASSDWTGSGNEQFF. The CDR3 region has the DNA TGTGCCAGCAGTGACTGGACAGGTTCGGGCAATGAGCAGTTCTTC.

The gene calls are TRBV7-2 and TRBJ2-2; 8 positions agree with TRBD1. CDR1 and CDR2 from the germline V gene are SGHTA and FQGNSA. The V and J ends lost 5 bases and 0 bases, in that order; junction bases with no gene match: 5. The CDR3 length is 16 residues. The DNA of the CDR3 is TGTGCCAGCAGCCCACAGGGGGTCACGAACACCGGGGAGCTGTTTTTT. As protein: CASSPQGVTNTGELFF. The entire variable domain, with the rest obtained from reference TRBV7-2 and TRBJ2-2, is as follows: GAGVSQSPSNKVTEKGKDVELRCDPISGHTALYWYRQSLGQGLEFLIYFQGNSAPDKSGLPSDRFSAERTGGSVSTLTIQRTQQEDSAVYLCASSPQGVTNTGELFFGEGSRLTVL.

The chain carries TRBV3-1 (or the pseudogene TRBV3-2) and TRBJ1-2; no clear D gene. With 0 bases removed from V and 5 bases from J, the gap between germline ends came to 10 bases. CDR3 length equals 14 residues. Germline values: CDR1 LGHDT, CDR2 YNNKEL (reference sequence). CDR3 DNA sequence: TGTGCCAGCAGCCAAGATCGGGCTAGATATGGCTACACCTTC. This gives the protein CASSQDRARYGYTF.

This clone was seen a single time. The J gene is TRBJ2-2, the V gene TRBV18; 9 nucleotides match TRBD1. The CDR3 has 13 residues. J gave up 9 bases and V 5 bases, and 4 bases lay outside the gene matches. From germline, CDR1 is KGHSH and CDR2 LQKENI. The CDR3 DNA is TGTGCCAGCTCAAGGACAGGGGACCGGGAGCTGTTTTTT. Protein: CASSRTGDRELFF.

The genes are TRBV6-5 and TRBJ1-2; D may be TRBD1 (5 bases). From germline, CDR1 is MNHEY and CDR2 SVGAGI. This CDR3 is built from 15 residues. V lost 2 bases and J 7 bases, leaving 17 bases between the germline ends. For the CDR3, the DNA is TGTGCCAGCAGTTACGACCCGGCAGGGATGGTTGGCTACACCTTC. This sequence encodes CASSYDPAGMVGYTF.

The genes are TRBV30 and TRBJ1-5; 9 nucleotides agree with TRBD1. Germline CDR1 and CDR2: GTSNPN and SVGIG (reference sequence). V was clipped by 3 bases and J by 7 bases; unmatched bases: 4. The CDR3 is 13 amino acids. The CDR3 reads CAWRQGAGQPQHF. The CDR3 coding sequence is TGTGCCTGGAGACAGGGGGCAGGGCAGCCCCAGCATTTT.

This clone is a singleton in its sample. The CDR3 reads CASSPQETQYF. The DNA of the CDR3 is TGTGCCAGCAGTCCCCAAGAGACCCAGTACTTC. The chain joins TRBV25-1 to TRBJ2-5; D is ambiguous. CDR3 size: 11 residues. The germline CDR1 and CDR2 sequences are MGHDK and SYGVNS. V was cut by 5 bases and J by 1 base, with 2 bases left in between.

The chain is built from TRBV27 and TRBJ2-1; D gene uncertain. Trimming removed 6 bases from V and 3 bases from J, with 12 bases in between. CDR3 length equals 14 residues. From germline, CDR1 is MNHEY and CDR2 SMNVEV (reference sequence). For the CDR3, the DNA is TGTGCCAGCAGGGGTGACATTCACTACAATGAGCAGTTCTTC. Its translation: CASRGDIHYNEQFF.

V gene TRBV30 combines with J gene TRBJ1-6; D perhaps matches TRBD1 (5 bases). V shed 5 bases and J shed 5 bases, with 13 bases lying between them. The CDR3 is 14 residues long. CDR1 GTSNPN and CDR2 SVGIG come from the germline V gene (reference sequence). CDR3 bases: TGTGCCTGGGAACGGGGCTTCAATAATTCACCCCTCCACTTT. Translating gives CAWERGFNNSPLHF.

The chain has TRBV7-9 and TRBJ1-5, with D hard to call. This CDR3 spans 13 amino acids. Trimming stripped 6 bases from V and 2 bases from J, with 8 bases between. Germline-derived CDR1 and CDR2 are SEHNR and FQNEAQ (reference sequence). CDR3 region: CASSGVGNQPQHF. As DNA, the CDR3 is TGTGCCAGCAGTGGGGTGGGCAATCAGCCCCAGCATTTT.

The J gene is TRBJ1-6, the V gene TRBV7-9; a weak D match, TRBD1 (5 bases). V shed 7 bases and J shed 12 bases, with 16 bases lying between them. The length of the CDR3 is 13 residues. Per the germline V gene, CDR1 is SEHNR and CDR2 is FQNEAQ (reference sequence). As DNA, the CDR3 is TGTGCCAGCACCACGCTGGGCCAGGGACCCCTCCACTTT. Translated, it gives CASTTLGQGPLHF. Looking up the rest from reference TRBV7-9 and TRBJ1-6 gives the full variable domain: DTGVSQNPRHKITKRGQNVTFRCDPISEHNRLYWYRQTLGQGPEFLTYFQNEAQLEKSRLLSDRFSAERPKGSFSTLEIQRTEQGDSAMYLCASTTLGQGPLHFGNGTRLTVT.

This chain uses TRBV9 with TRBJ2-1; 7 positions agree with TRBD1. J gave up 8 bases and V 3 bases, and 2 bases lay outside the gene matches. Germline-derived CDR1 and CDR2 are SGDLS and YYNGEE. This CDR3 spans 12 amino acids. This chain's CDR3 is CASSADRDEQFF. The CDR3 DNA reads TGTGCCAGCAGCGCCGACAGGGATGAGCAGTTCTTC.